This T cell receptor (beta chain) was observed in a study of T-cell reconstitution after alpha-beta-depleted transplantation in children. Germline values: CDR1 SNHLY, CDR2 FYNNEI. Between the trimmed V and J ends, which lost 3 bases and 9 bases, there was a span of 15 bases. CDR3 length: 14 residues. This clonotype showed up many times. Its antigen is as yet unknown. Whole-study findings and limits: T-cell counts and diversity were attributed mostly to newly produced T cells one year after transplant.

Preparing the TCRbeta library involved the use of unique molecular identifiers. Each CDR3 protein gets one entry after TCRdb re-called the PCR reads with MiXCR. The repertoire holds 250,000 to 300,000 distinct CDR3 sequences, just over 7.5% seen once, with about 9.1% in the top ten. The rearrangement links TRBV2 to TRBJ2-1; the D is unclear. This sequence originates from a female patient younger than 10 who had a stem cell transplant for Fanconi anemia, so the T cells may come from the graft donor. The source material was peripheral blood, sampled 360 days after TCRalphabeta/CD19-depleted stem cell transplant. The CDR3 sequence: CASSDRWESSEQFF. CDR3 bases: TGTGCCAGCAGTGACCGCTGGGAATCGAGTGAGCAGTTCTTC.